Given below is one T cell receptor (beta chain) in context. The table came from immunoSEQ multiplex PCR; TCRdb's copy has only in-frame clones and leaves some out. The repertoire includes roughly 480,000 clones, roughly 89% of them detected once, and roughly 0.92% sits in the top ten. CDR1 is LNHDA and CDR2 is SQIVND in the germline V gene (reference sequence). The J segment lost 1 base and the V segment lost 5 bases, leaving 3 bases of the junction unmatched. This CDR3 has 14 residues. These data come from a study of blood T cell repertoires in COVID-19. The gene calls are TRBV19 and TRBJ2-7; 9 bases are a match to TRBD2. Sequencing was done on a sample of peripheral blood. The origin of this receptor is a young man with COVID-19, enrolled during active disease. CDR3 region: CASSVSGRSYEQYF. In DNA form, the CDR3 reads TGTGCCAGTAGTGTGAGCGGGAGGTCCTACGAGCAGTACTTC.